Listed below are T cell receptor beta chains from one sample, sequenced in a study of blood T cell repertoires in COVID-19. Profiled with immunoSEQ multiplex PCR; TCRdb holds only in-frame clones, not every one. The table records 200,000 to 250,000 clones, roughly 84% of them present only once. Sequencing was done on a sample of peripheral blood. The receptors come from a man aged 40-49 years with acute or convalescent COVID-19. Both conserved end residues are part of each CDR3. A D gene is named only where the DNA matches it firmly. A clone size is listed for some rows: how often the clone was seen (once, few, many), or a class if it is expanded.

j_call clone_size v_call d_call cdr3_nt cdr3_aa
TRBJ1-5 . TRBV2 . TGTGCCAGCAGTGGTACAGGGTCGGAAAATCAGCCCCAGCATTTT CASSGTGSENQPQHF
TRBJ2-3 . TRBV5-6 . TGTGCCAGCAGCTTGGCCGGGGGTAGCACAGATACGCAGTATTTT CASSLAGGSTDTQYF
TRBJ1-5 once TRBV5-8 TRBD1 TGTGCCAGCAGCCCTAGACAGGGAGGACAGCCCCAGCATTTT CASSPRQGGQPQHF
TRBJ1-4 once TRBV6-5 . TGTGCCAGCACCCCCGGGGGGGCAGGGTATGAAAAACTGTTTTTT CASTPGGAGYEKLFF
TRBJ1-1 . TRBV3-1/TRBV3-2 . TGTGCCAGCAGCCAGGCACAGGGGAACACTGAAGCTTTCTTT CASSQAQGNTEAFF
TRBJ1-2 once TRBV2 TRBD1 TGTGCCAGCAGTGGGACAGGGGATGGGTATGGCTACACCTTC CASSGTGDGYGYTF
TRBJ1-3 once TRBV5-1 . TGCGCCAGCAGCTTGGATGTCGGTCGCTCTGGAAACACCATATATTTT CASSLDVGRSGNTIYF
TRBJ1-1 . TRBV19 TRBD1 TGTGCCAGTAGTGCCCTCACAGGGGAGACTGAAGCTTTCTTT CASSALTGETEAFF
TRBJ1-3 . TRBV30 . TGTGCCTGGGGAATCAGGGGAAACACCATATATTTT CAWGIRGNTIYF
TRBJ1-4 once TRBV7-9 TRBD1 TGTGCCAGCAGCCCCACAGGGGCCTCTAATGAAAAACTGTTTTTT CASSPTGASNEKLFF
TRBJ1-1 . TRBV2 . TGTGCCAGCAGTGTCTTACAAGACACTGAAGCTTTCTTT CASSVLQDTEAFF
TRBJ2-1 . TRBV28 TRBD1 TGTGCCAGTTCCCGGGCCGGGACAGGGGGAGGGAATGAGCAGTTCTTC CASSRAGTGGGNEQFF
TRBJ1-1 . TRBV27 . TGTGCCAGCAGTTCGCCTACTATACAGGGACGGGCCACTGAAGCTTTCTTT CASSSPTIQGRATEAFF
TRBJ2-2 . TRBV5-5 TRBD1 TGTGCCAGCACCCCCTCTAAGGGGACAGGTGGTACCGGGGAGCTGTTTTTT CASTPSKGTGGTGELFF
TRBJ2-3 . TRBV28 TRBD1 TGTGCCATCTCGGGACAGAACACAGATACGCAGTATTTT CAISGQNTDTQYF
TRBJ1-2 . TRBV9 TRBD1 TGTGCCAGCAGCGACGGTCCCGGGACAGGGATTTTCTATGGCTACACCTTC CASSDGPGTGIFYGYTF
TRBJ2-1 . TRBV2 TRBD2 TGTGCCACCGGAGCGGGGGGCCCAGAAAGTGTGCAGTTCTTC CATGAGGPESVQFF
TRBJ1-1 . TRBV6-9 . TGTGCCAGCAGTTATTCAGGCCAGGGGCTCTGGAGCACTGAAGCTTTCTTT CASSYSGQGLWSTEAFF
TRBJ2-5 . TRBV15 . TGTGCCACCAGCAGCCCGGGACTTGCCGCGAGGACCCAGTACTTC CATSSPGLAARTQYF
TRBJ1-6 . TRBV27 . TGTGCCAGCAGTTTATCTCAGGGGCGAAATTCACCCCTCCACTTT CASSLSQGRNSPLHF
TRBJ1-2 . TRBV5-1 TRBD1 TGCGCCAGCAGCCCAAGACAGGGGCCCTATGGCTACACCTTC CASSPRQGPYGYTF
TRBJ1-2 . TRBV5-4 . TGTGCCAGCAGCTTGCCGGACACTTCTAACTATGGCTACACCTTC CASSLPDTSNYGYTF
TRBJ1-6 . TRBV5-5 TRBD1 TGTGCCAGCAGCTCACCGTCGGACAGGGGGTTATGGGCACCCCTCCACTTT CASSSPSDRGLWAPLHF
TRBJ1-2 . TRBV6-5 TRBD1 TGTGCCAGCAGTTACACGCCAGGGGGATCTGGCTACACCTTC CASSYTPGGSGYTF
TRBJ1-4 once TRBV6-5 TRBD1 TGTGCTGCTTCGAGCGGGGGGACAGGGGATGAAAAACTGTTTTTT CAASSGGTGDEKLFF
TRBJ1-1 . TRBV11-2 . TGTGCCAGCGCCCACCCGGGGGGATATACTGAAGCTTTCTTT CASAHPGGYTEAFF
TRBJ1-1 . TRBV6-5 TRBD1 TGTGCCAGCAGCGCTACGGACAGGGCGCTCCCTGAAGCTTTCTTT CASSATDRALPEAFF
TRBJ1-5 . TRBV5-6 . TGTGCCAGCAGCTTACTGGGCAATCAGCCCCAGCATTTT CASSLLGNQPQHF
TRBJ1-5 . TRBV19 TRBD1 TGTGCCAGTAGAGGGACAGGGAACAATCAGCCCCAGCATTTT CASRGTGNNQPQHF
TRBJ1-5 . TRBV6-5 . TGTGCCAGCAACCCGGGACACATCAATCAGCCCCAGCATTTT CASNPGHINQPQHF
TRBJ1-1 . TRBV6-5 . TGTGCCAGCAGTTACTCGGGGGGGCCGAACACTGAAGCTTTCTTT CASSYSGGPNTEAFF
TRBJ1-2 . TRBV7-9 TRBD1 TGTGCCAGCAGTGGGGGACAGGAGATTGATGGCTACACCTTC CASSGGQEIDGYTF
TRBJ2-7 . TRBV9 . TGTGCCAGCAGCCCGTTTGCGGGGGCCGACTACGAGCAGTACTTC CASSPFAGADYEQYF
TRBJ2-1 . TRBV20-1 . TGCAGTGCTAGAGATCTCAGAGAGCAGTTCTTC CSARDLREQFF
TRBJ1-2 . TRBV18 TRBD1 TGTGCCAGCTCACCACCGTGGACAGGGGCTGCGAACTATGGCTACACCTTC CASSPPWTGAANYGYTF
TRBJ1-5 . TRBV9 TRBD1 TGTGCCAGCAGCGTGGACAGGGGGTATCAGCCCCAGCATTTT CASSVDRGYQPQHF
TRBJ1-1 . TRBV28 . TGTGCCAGTCTACCCTCGACAGTGAACACTGAAGCTTTCTTT CASLPSTVNTEAFF
TRBJ2-3 few TRBV10-1 TRBD2 TGCGCCAGCAGGGGCCAGCGGGAGACCACAGATACGCAGTATTTT CASRGQRETTDTQYF
TRBJ1-5 . TRBV6-1 . TGTGCCAGCAGTGAAGGTGGGGCTCAGCCCCAGCATTTT CASSEGGAQPQHF
TRBJ2-1 . TRBV7-3 TRBD1 TGTGCCAGCAGGGACTCGAGGGGGCCAAATGAGCAGTTCTTC CASRDSRGPNEQFF
TRBJ1-1 . TRBV5-1 . TGCGCCAGCAGCTTCACGCAGGGGAGGAACACTGAAGCTTTCTTT CASSFTQGRNTEAFF
TRBJ1-2 . TRBV4-1 . TGCGCCAGCAGCCAAGATTGGTCGGATGGCTACACCTTC CASSQDWSDGYTF
TRBJ2-3 . TRBV7-6 . TGTGCCAGCAGCTTCAGAACAGATACGCAGTATTTT CASSFRTDTQYF
TRBJ2-4 . TRBV4-1 TRBD2 TGCGCCAGCAGCCAAGATCCACCGGGGCGGGGGGGCATTTCGGACATTCAGTACTTC CASSQDPPGRGGISDIQYF
TRBJ2-2 . TRBV18 TRBD1 TGTGCCAGCTCACCATACCAGGGGGCCTACGGGGAGCTGTTTTTT CASSPYQGAYGELFF
TRBJ2-5 . TRBV2 . TGTGCCACCAGTCCGAACAGCCAAGAGACCCAGTACTTC CATSPNSQETQYF
TRBJ2-5 . TRBV9 TRBD2 TGTGCCAGCAGCGTGACGGGGGGGCAAGAGACCCAGTACTTC CASSVTGGQETQYF
TRBJ2-3 . TRBV7-2 . TGTGCCAGCAGCTCACGACTAGTGGGTGGCACAGATACGCAGTATTTT CASSSRLVGGTDTQYF
TRBJ1-4 few TRBV14 TRBD1 TGTGCCAGCAGCCAAGTTACAGGACAGGGGGCGCGAAAACTGTTTTTT CASSQVTGQGARKLFF